The table lists the clone carrying this T cell receptor (beta chain) with a few counts. Not a single patient had been given any form of treatment at any point before undergoing thyroid surgery. From the PCR reads, TCRdb re-called clones with MiXCR. The table has approximately 12,000 clones, roughly 29% seen once. The data originate from a study of metastatic and nonmetastatic thyroid tumors. At the level of the study: Peripheral blood and tumor or nodule samples from malignant and benign thyroid patients were compared.

Sequenced input: tumor tissue. The clonotype originates from a male donor with papillary thyroid cancer or a benign thyroid nodule (not recorded which). Some clones in this sample may be carry-over from other donors' samples.

CDR3 nucleotide sequence: TGTGCCAGCAGTGAACCCGGGCCCTATGGCTACACCTTC. As protein: CASSEPGPYGYTF. The chain couples TRBV6-1 to TRBJ1-2; no firm D call. Trimming shortened V by 2 bases and J by 4 bases, and 8 bases separated the two germline ends. The CDR3 spans 13 residues. Germline CDR1 reads MNHNS; CDR2 reads SASEGT.